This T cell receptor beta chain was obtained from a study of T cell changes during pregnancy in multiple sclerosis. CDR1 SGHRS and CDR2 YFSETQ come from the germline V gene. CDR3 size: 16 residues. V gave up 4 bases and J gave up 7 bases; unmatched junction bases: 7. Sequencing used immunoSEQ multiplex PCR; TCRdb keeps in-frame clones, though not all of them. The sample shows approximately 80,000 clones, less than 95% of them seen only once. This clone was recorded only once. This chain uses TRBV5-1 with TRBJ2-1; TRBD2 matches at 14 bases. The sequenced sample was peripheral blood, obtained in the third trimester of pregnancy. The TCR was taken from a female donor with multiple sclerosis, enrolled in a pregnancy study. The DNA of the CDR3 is TGCGCCAGCAGCCCTGGACTAGCGGGGGGATTTAATGAGCAGTTCTTC. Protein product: CASSPGLAGGFNEQFF. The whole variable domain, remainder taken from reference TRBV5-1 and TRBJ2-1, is KAGVTQTPRYLIKTRGQQVTLSCSPISGHRSVSWYQQTPGQGLQFLFEYFSETQRNKGNFPGRFSGRQFSNSRSEMNVSTLELGDSALYLCASSPGLAGGFNEQFFGPGTRLTVL.